This TCR beta chain was recovered during a study of radiotherapy plus CTLA-4 blockade in lung cancer. Turning to the study itself: Objective responses occurred in roughly 20% of patients; about 31% had disease control.

The data were produced by immunoSEQ multiplex PCR, yet TCRdb's version contains in-frame clones alone and is incomplete. The sample consists of more than 90,000 clones, roughly 80% of them appearing once. Germline CDR1 reads SGHKS; CDR2 reads YYEKEE (reference sequence). Unmatched junction bases numbered 8, after V lost 4 bases and J lost 0 bases. The CDR3 runs 16 residues. The sequenced sample was peripheral blood, obtained from a patient treated with radiotherapy plus ipilimumab. The receptor was isolated from a human donor with non-small cell lung cancer who had a partial response to radiotherapy plus ipilimumab. The genes are TRBV5-5 and TRBJ2-7, with TRBD1 matching over 9 bases. The CDR3 sequence is CASSPGTGKSSYEQYF. The CDR3 bases are TGTGCCAGCAGCCCGGGGACAGGGAAAAGCTCCTACGAGCAGTACTTC.